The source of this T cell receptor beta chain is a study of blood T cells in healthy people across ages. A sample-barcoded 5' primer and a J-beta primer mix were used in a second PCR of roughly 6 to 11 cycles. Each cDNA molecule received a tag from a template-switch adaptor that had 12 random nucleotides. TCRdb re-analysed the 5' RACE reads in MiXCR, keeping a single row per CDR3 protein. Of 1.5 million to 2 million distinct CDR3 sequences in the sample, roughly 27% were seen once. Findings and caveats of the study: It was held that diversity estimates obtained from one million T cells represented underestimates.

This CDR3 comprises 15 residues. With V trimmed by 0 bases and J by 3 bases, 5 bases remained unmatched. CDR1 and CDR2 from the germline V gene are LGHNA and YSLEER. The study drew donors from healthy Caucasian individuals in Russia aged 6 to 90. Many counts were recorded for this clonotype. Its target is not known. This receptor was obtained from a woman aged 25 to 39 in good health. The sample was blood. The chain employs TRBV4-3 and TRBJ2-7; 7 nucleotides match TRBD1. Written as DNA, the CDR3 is TGCGCCAGCAGCCAAGATCTAACAGGGGACTACGAGCAGTACTTC. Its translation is CASSQDLTGDYEQYF.